The clone carrying this TCR beta chain was counted many times. This beta chain came through as a stray read in a library set up for alpha chains, and its size says little. The data were obtained in a study of spatial heterogeneity in lung cancer. The time point denotes: sample taken at primary tumor resection. Sequencing of whole RNA from tumor, nontumor lung or frozen PBMC involved no sorting. Samples were obtained from some 70 donors, all untreated early-stage non-small cell lung cancer patients. One entry per CDR3 protein, called by TCRdb with MiXCR from the 5' RACE reads. This table holds thousands of distinct CDR3 sequences, nearly 4.5% found once. The CDR3 runs 14 residues. Germline CDR1 reads SGHRS; CDR2 reads YFSETQ. V lost 4 bases and J 2 bases, leaving 11 bases between the germline ends.

The sequencing used normal lung tissue next to the tumor, collected at surgery. The clonotype comes from a female donor with early-stage non-small cell lung cancer. The chain recombines TRBV5-1 with TRBJ2-3, with D unresolved. CDR3 DNA: TGCGCCAGCAGCACCGGACGGATCACAGATACGCAGTATTTT. Amino acids: CASSTGRITDTQYF.